Listed here are 17 T cell receptor beta chains from one sample, sequenced in a study of blood T cell repertoires in COVID-19. Here immunoSEQ multiplex PCR was the method, and the copy in TCRdb shows in-frame clones only, minus some. Here the sample spans some 120,000 clones, 70% to 90% being singletons. Sequencing was performed on peripheral blood. Receptor source: a woman at least 80 years old with acute or convalescent COVID-19.

CDR3 sequence: CASSAPTGLTGELFF. In nucleotides, the CDR3 is TGTGCCAGCAGCGCCCCGACAGGGCTCACTGGGGAGCTGTTTTTT. This rearrangement joins TRBV9 to TRBJ2-2; TRBD1 matches at 7 bases. Per germline, CDR1 SGDLS and CDR2 YYNGEE. The CDR3 totals 15 residues. V was clipped by 3 bases and J by 8 bases; unmatched bases: 10.

This clone was recorded a few times. The chain links TRBV28 to TRBJ1-1; D not certain. This CDR3 comprises 12 residues. V dropped 5 bases and J dropped 7 bases, with 11 bases sitting between them. Germline V gene sequence: CDR1 MDHEN, CDR2 SYDVKM. The DNA for the CDR3 is TGTGCCAGCAGTCCCCCACAGTATGAAGCTTTCTTT. Protein product: CASSPPQYEAFF.

This rearrangement joins TRBV6-6 to TRBJ1-2, with D possibly matching TRBD1 (6 bases). V lost 5 bases, J lost 2 bases, and 6 bases lay in between. The CDR3 length is 12 residues. From germline, CDR1 is MNHNY and CDR2 SVGAGI (reference sequence). CDR3 DNA sequence: TGTGCCAGCAGTACAGGGAACTATGGCTACACCTTC. This translates into CASSTGNYGYTF.

J is TRBJ1-5 and V is TRBV6-1, with 7 bases fitting TRBD1. Germline V gene sequence: CDR1 MNHNS, CDR2 SASEGT. V was clipped by 1 base and J by 7 bases; unmatched bases: 7. The CDR3 is 15 residues long. The CDR3 here is CASSEVGQGGQPQHF. The CDR3 nucleotides are TGTGCCAGCAGTGAAGTGGGGCAGGGGGGCCAGCCCCAGCATTTT.

V and J are TRBV23-1 and TRBJ2-3; unclear D gene. TRBV23-1 is labeled an ORF, and its function is uncertain. V was clipped by 0 bases and J by 2 bases, with 21 bases between them. CDR3 length equals 19 residues. The CDR3 reads CASSQSTLSRSPYTDTQYF. Here the CDR3 DNA reads TGCGCCAGCAGTCAATCGACCCTTTCTAGAAGTCCCTACACAGATACGCAGTATTTT.

The CDR3: CASNERLFSPLHF. DNA for the CDR3: TGTGCCAGTAACGAGCGGCTATTTTCACCCCTCCACTTT. The chain is built from TRBV19 and TRBJ1-6, with no clear D. CDR1 and CDR2 from the germline V gene are LNHDA and SQIVND (reference sequence). The V gene lost 7 bases and the J gene lost 9 bases, with 13 bases spanning the gap. The CDR3 extends over 13 amino acids.

This clone occurred once. The CDR3 sequence: CASSPRGGHTEAFF. CDR3 bases: TGTGCCAGCTCACCACGGGGCGGACACACTGAAGCTTTCTTT. This chain uses TRBV18 with TRBJ1-1, with a tentative D call TRBD1 (5 bases). V lost 1 base, J lost 3 bases, and 9 bases lay in between. The CDR3 length is 14 residues. The germline CDR1 and CDR2 sequences are KGHSH and LQKENI.

J is TRBJ2-3 and V is TRBV20-1, with D possibly being TRBD2 (6 bases). The CDR3 spans 17 residues. Germline CDR1 is DFQATT and CDR2 is SNEGSKA (reference sequence). V dropped 6 bases and J dropped 0 bases, with 22 bases sitting between them. CDR3 amino acids: CSASYSGSFSSTDTQYF. The CDR3, as DNA: TGCAGTGCGAGTTATTCCGGGAGTTTTTCTAGCACAGATACGCAGTATTTT.

The sample holds a few counts of this clone. This chain links TRBV6-1 with TRBJ1-1; D is undetermined. V shed 1 base and J shed 0 bases, with 12 bases lying between them. The CDR3 length is 16 residues. Germline CDR1 MNHNS, CDR2 SASEGT. The CDR3 DNA is TGTGCCAGCAGTGAAGTTGTCGTCAGTGTGAACACTGAAGCTTTCTTT. As protein: CASSEVVVSVNTEAFF.

This clone was counted once. This chain links TRBV5-1 with TRBJ1-1; the match to TRBD1 covers 8 bases. Germline CDR1 is SGHRS and CDR2 is YFSETQ. V dropped 2 bases and J dropped 4; count of bases not matched to a gene: 7. This CDR3 spans 15 amino acids. The chain's CDR3 is CASSFSDRAGTEAFF. The CDR3 DNA sequence: TGCGCCAGCAGCTTCTCGGACAGGGCTGGCACTGAAGCTTTCTTT.

This clone was observed a handful of times. The chain combines TRBV7-9 with TRBJ2-2; a possible D gene is TRBD2 (5 bases). The V gene lost 3 bases and the J gene lost 1 base, with 6 bases spanning the gap. The V gene's germline CDR1 is SEHNR and CDR2 FQNEAQ (reference sequence). There are 14 residues in the CDR3. CDR3 nucleotide sequence: TGTGCCAGCAGCTTGGACTTGAACACCGGGGAGCTGTTTTTT. It yields the protein CASSLDLNTGELFF.

V is TRBV11-1 and J is TRBJ2-1; D might be TRBD2 (6 bases). Germline loops: CDR1 SGHAT, CDR2 FQDESV (reference sequence). The length of the CDR3 is 14 residues. V was pared by 5 bases and J by 2 bases, with 10 bases between. The CDR3 region is CASSRLGAYNEQFF. CDR3 DNA: TGTGCCAGCAGCCGACTAGGCGCCTACAATGAGCAGTTCTTC.

V and J are TRBV11-2 and TRBJ1-1; tentatively, D is TRBD1 (5 bases). Germline-derived CDR1 and CDR2 are SGHAT and FQNNGV. Trimming shortened V by 2 bases and J by 5 bases, and 15 bases separated the two germline ends. This CDR3 has 15 residues. CDR3: CASSLRIGGGTEAFF. CDR3 nucleotides: TGTGCCAGCAGCTTAAGAATTGGGGGGGGGACTGAAGCTTTCTTT. Filled out from reference TRBV11-2 and TRBJ1-1, the complete variable domain reads EAGVAQSPRYKIIEKRQSVAFWCNPISGHATLYWYQQILGQGPKLLIQFQNNGVVDDSQLPKDRFSAERLKGVDSTLKIQPAKLEDSAVYLCASSLRIGGGTEAFFGQGTRLTVV.

This clone occurred once. The chain carries TRBV21-1 and TRBJ2-1; the table's D gene call, TRBD2, was not cross checked with the DNA. TRBV21-1 is shown as a pseudogene. This CDR3 is 18 amino acids long. CDR3 sequence reads: CASSWGPSERDCFHEQFF. CDR3 nucleotides: TGTGCCAGCAGTTGGGGTCCCTCCGAAAGGGACTGTTTTCATGAGCAGTTCTTC.

This rearrangement joins TRBV19 to TRBJ1-1; D possibly corresponds to TRBD1 (5 bases). Germline assignment: CDR1 LNHDA and CDR2 SQIVND (reference sequence). CDR3 size: 12 residues. With 5 bases removed from V and 4 bases from J, the gap between germline ends came to 8 bases. CDR3 in DNA: TGTGCCAGTAGTGGGGGGACCACTGAAGCTTTCTTT. This sequence encodes CASSGGTTEAFF.

The chain has TRBV5-1 and TRBJ2-7; tentatively, D is TRBD2 (6 bases). Germline CDR1 SGHRS, CDR2 YFSETQ. Trimming took off 0 bases at V and 2 bases at J, with 18 bases between the two ends. This CDR3 is 17 amino acids long. CDR3 residues: CASSLVLGTSTTYEQYF. The CDR3 nucleotides read TGCGCCAGCAGCTTGGTACTTGGTACTAGCACAACCTACGAGCAGTACTTC.

This chain uses TRBV3-1 (or the pseudogene TRBV3-2) with TRBJ2-5; 10 nucleotides align to TRBD2. Unmatched junction bases numbered 12, after V lost 1 base and J lost 4 bases. The germline CDR1 and CDR2 sequences are LGHDT and YNNKEL (reference sequence). The CDR3 covers 18 residues. CDR3 coding DNA: TGTGCCAGCAGCCAAGTCCGTGGGCTAGCGGGAGTTCTAGAGACCCAGTACTTC. Its translation is CASSQVRGLAGVLETQYF.